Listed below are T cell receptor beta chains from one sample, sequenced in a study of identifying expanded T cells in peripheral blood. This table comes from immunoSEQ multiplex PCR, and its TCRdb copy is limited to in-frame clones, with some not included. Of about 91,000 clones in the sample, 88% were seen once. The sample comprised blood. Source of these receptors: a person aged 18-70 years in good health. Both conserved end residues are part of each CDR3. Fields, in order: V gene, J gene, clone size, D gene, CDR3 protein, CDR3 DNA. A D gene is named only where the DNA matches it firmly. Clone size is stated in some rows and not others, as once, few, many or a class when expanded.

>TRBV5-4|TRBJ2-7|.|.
CASRLQGTSSYEQYF
TGTGCCAGCAGGCTCCAAGGGACTTCTTCCTACGAGCAGTACTTC
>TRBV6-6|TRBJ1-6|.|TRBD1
CASSAGDRGRNSPLHF
TGTGCCAGCTCCGCCGGGGACAGGGGGCGAAATTCACCCCTCCACTTT
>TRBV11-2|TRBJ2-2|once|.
CASSFLTTNTGELFF
TGTGCCAGCAGCTTCTTGACTACCAACACCGGGGAGCTGTTTTTT
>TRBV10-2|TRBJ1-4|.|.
CASRRAAGLTNEKLFF
TGCGCCAGCCGGAGGGCCGCTGGTCTAACTAATGAAAAACTGTTTTTT
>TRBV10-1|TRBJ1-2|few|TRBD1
CASSPDRGLEGYTF
TGCGCCAGCAGTCCAGACAGGGGGCTTGAAGGCTACACCTTC
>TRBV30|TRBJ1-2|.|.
CAWSGGYGYTF
TGTGCCTGGAGCGGGGGATATGGCTACACCTTC
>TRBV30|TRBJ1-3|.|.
CAWNPQSLSGNTIYF
TGTGCCTGGAACCCGCAATCACTCTCTGGAAACACCATATATTTT
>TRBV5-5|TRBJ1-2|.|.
CASSLDGGFNYGYTF
TGTGCCAGCAGCTTGGATGGGGGTTTTAACTATGGCTACACCTTC
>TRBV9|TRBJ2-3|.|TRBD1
CASSEDRVGTDTQYF
TGTGCCAGCAGTGAAGACAGGGTGGGGACAGATACGCAGTATTTT
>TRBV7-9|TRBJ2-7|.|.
CASSLGPGQYF
TGTGCCAGCAGCTTAGGCCCGGGGCAGTACTTC
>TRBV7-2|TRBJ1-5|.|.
CASSLWAGNQPQHF
TGTGCCAGCAGCTTATGGGCGGGCAATCAGCCCCAGCATTTT
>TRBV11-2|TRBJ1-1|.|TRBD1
CASLNTGGVSEAFF
TGTGCCAGCTTAAATACAGGGGGCGTAAGTGAAGCTTTCTTT
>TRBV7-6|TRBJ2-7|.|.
CASTRDGLYEQYF
TGTGCCAGCACCAGGGACGGTCTCTACGAGCAGTACTTC
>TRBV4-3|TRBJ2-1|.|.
CASSQVATWAGEQFF
TGCGCCAGCAGCCAAGTTGCAACGTGGGCCGGTGAGCAGTTCTTC
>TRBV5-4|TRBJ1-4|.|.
CASSLDAGEEKLFF
TGTGCCAGCAGCTTGGATGCAGGGGAGGAAAAACTGTTTTTT
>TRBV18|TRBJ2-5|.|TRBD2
CASSRDPRSGAKETQYF
TGTGCCAGCTCACGCGACCCCCGGAGCGGGGCGAAAGAGACCCAGTACTTC
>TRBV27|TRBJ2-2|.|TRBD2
CASRTDGTSGSRGNTGELFF
TGTGCCAGCAGAACCGACGGGACTAGCGGGAGTAGGGGAAACACCGGGGAGCTGTTTTTT
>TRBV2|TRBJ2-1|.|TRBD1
CASMDRLYNEQFF
TGTGCCAGCATGGACAGGTTATACAATGAGCAGTTCTTC
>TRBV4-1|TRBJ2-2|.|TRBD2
CASSQGTSGDPNTGELFF
TGCGCCAGCAGCCAAGGGACTAGCGGGGACCCGAACACCGGGGAGCTGTTTTTT
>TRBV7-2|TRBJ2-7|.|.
CASSLRSGSSYEQYF
TGTGCCAGCAGCTTAAGGTCCGGTTCCTCCTACGAGCAGTACTTC
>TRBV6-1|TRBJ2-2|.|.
CATTPSGVESGELFF
TGTGCCACCACCCCGTCGGGAGTTGAATCCGGGGAGCTGTTTTTT
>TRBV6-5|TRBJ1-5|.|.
CASSPTENQPQHF
TGTGCCAGCAGCCCGACAGAAAATCAGCCCCAGCATTTT
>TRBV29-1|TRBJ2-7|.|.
CSVLRAASSYEQYF
TGCAGCGTCCTAAGGGCAGCGAGCTCCTACGAGCAGTACTTC
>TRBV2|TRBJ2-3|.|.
CASSDRTPSTDTQYF
TGTGCCAGCAGTGACAGGACCCCTAGCACAGATACGCAGTATTTT
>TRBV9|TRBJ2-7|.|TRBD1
CASSVSPQGAYEQYF
TGTGCCAGCAGCGTGTCCCCGCAGGGGGCGTACGAGCAGTACTTC
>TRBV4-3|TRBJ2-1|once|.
CASSQDSAGKGNEQFF
TGCGCCAGCAGCCAAGATAGCGCGGGAAAGGGCAATGAGCAGTTCTTC
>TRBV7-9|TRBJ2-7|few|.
CASSPEVAGSSSYEQYF
TGTGCCAGCAGCCCAGAAGTGGCGGGGTCGAGCTCCTACGAGCAGTACTTC
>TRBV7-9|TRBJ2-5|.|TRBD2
CASSSGVASGIRETQYF
TGTGCCAGCAGCTCAGGTGTAGCTAGCGGGATTAGAGAGACCCAGTACTTC
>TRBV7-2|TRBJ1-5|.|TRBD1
CASSLAKGTGEGQPQHF
TGTGCCAGCAGCTTAGCGAAAGGGACAGGGGAAGGACAGCCCCAGCATTTT
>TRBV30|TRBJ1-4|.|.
CAWTGATNEKLFF
TGTGCCTGGACGGGGGCAACTAATGAAAAACTGTTTTTT
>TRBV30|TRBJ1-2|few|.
CAFGIRYGYTF
TGTGCCTTTGGGATACGCTATGGCTACACCTTC
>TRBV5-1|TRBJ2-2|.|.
CASSSTQITGELFF
TGCGCCAGCAGCTCCACACAGATCACCGGGGAGCTGTTTTTT
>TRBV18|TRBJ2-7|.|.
CASSSDQRGSYEQYF
TGTGCCAGCTCGTCGGACCAAAGGGGCTCCTACGAGCAGTACTTC
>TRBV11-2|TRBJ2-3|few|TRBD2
CASSPGLAGAGTDTQYF
TGTGCCAGCAGCCCTGGACTAGCGGGAGCTGGCACAGATACGCAGTATTTT
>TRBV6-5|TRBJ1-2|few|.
CASSYSKGSNYGYTF
TGTGCCAGCAGTTACTCGAAGGGCTCAAACTATGGCTACACCTTC
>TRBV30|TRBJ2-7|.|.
CAWSVGHSYEQYF
TGTGCCTGGAGCGTTGGCCATTCCTACGAGCAGTACTTC
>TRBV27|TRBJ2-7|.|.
CASSLQGWEDEQYF
TGTGCCAGCAGTCTGCAGGGTTGGGAAGACGAGCAGTACTTC
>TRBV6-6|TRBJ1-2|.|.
CASSYSSRVDGYTF
TGTGCCAGCAGTTACTCTTCCCGGGTGGATGGCTACACCTTC
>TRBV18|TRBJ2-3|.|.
CASSPATAPSTDTQYF
TGTGCCAGCTCACCCGCCACGGCCCCTAGCACAGATACGCAGTATTTT
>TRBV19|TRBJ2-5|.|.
CASSSSKETQYF
TGTGCCAGTAGTTCCTCCAAAGAGACCCAGTACTTC
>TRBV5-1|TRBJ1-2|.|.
CASSPDTTYLRAGANYGYTF
TGCGCCAGCAGCCCTGACACCACCTATCTGAGGGCAGGGGCTAACTATGGCTACACCTTC
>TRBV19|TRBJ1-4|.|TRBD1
CASSPGQGIEKLFF
TGTGCCAGTAGTCCGGGACAGGGTATTGAAAAACTGTTTTTT
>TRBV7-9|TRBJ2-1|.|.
CASSIMGDSTYNEQFF
TGTGCCAGCAGCATCATGGGGGACTCCACCTACAATGAGCAGTTCTTC
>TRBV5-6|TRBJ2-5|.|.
CASSLPGAAETQYF
TGTGCCAGCAGCTTGCCAGGGGCGGCAGAGACCCAGTACTTC
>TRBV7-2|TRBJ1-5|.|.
CASSLGVGNQQPQHF
TGTGCCAGCAGCTTAGGGGTAGGGAACCAACAGCCCCAGCATTTT
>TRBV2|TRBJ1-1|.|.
CASTSDSNTEAFF
TGTGCCAGCACCTCGGACAGTAACACTGAAGCTTTCTTT
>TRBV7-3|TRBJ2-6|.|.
CASSTPGANVLTF
TGTGCCAGCAGCACCCCTGGGGCCAACGTCCTGACTTTC
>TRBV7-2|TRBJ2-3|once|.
CASSPGGPPDTQYF
TGTGCCAGCAGCCCCGGGGGACCGCCAGATACGCAGTATTTT
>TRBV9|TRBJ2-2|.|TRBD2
CASSPSGGVVGELFF
TGTGCCAGCAGCCCTAGCGGGGGCGTCGTCGGGGAGCTGTTTTTT
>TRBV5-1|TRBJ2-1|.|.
CASSFIQGSYNEQFF
TGCGCCAGCAGCTTCATCCAGGGGTCCTACAATGAGCAGTTCTTC
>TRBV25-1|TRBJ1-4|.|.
CASSESETNEKLFF
TGTGCCAGCAGTGAATCCGAGACGAATGAAAAACTGTTTTTT
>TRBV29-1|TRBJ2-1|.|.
CSVKVLPYNEQFF
TGCAGCGTTAAGGTACTCCCCTACAATGAGCAGTTCTTC
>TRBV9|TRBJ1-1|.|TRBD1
CASSPGGGGGNTEAFF
TGTGCCAGCAGCCCAGGGGGGGGCGGTGGGAACACTGAAGCTTTCTTT
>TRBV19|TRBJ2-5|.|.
CASSIERSETQYF
TGTGCCAGTAGTATAGAGAGATCGGAGACCCAGTACTTC
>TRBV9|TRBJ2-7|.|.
CASTFPSGRYEQYF
TGTGCCAGCACCTTCCCAAGCGGACGCTACGAGCAGTACTTC
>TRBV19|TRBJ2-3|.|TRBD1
CASSMDRGHTQYF
TGTGCCAGTAGTATGGACAGGGGCCATACGCAGTATTTT
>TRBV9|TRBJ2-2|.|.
CASSAPLGTGWRELFF
TGTGCCAGCAGCGCGCCCCTCGGGACGGGGTGGCGGGAGCTGTTTTTT
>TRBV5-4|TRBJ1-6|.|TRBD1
CASSLAGQGFSPLHF
TGTGCCAGCAGCTTAGCAGGACAGGGGTTTTCACCCCTCCACTTT
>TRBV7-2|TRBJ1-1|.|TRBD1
CASSPTGGQGLLNTEAFF
TGTGCCAGCAGCCCCACCGGGGGACAGGGTTTGTTAAACACTGAAGCTTTCTTT
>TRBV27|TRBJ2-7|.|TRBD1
CASSRDRSSYEQYF
TGTGCCAGCAGTCGGGACAGAAGCTCCTACGAGCAGTACTTC